This section outlines one TCR beta chain sequence together with its context. Repertoires were generated with immunoSEQ multiplex PCR, while TCRdb's copy carries only in-frame clones and drops some. This table holds hundreds of thousands of clones, roughly 79% found once. The sample belongs to a study of blood T cell repertoires in COVID-19. This receptor was identified in a woman over 75 with acute or convalescent COVID-19. The specimen sequenced was peripheral blood.

CDR3 nucleotides: TGTGCCAGCAACAGCCCGGCTCTCCACTCCTACGAGCAGTACTTC. This translates into CASNSPALHSYEQYF. The chain couples TRBV28 to TRBJ2-7, with D unresolved. CDR3 size: 15 residues. Germline V gene sequence: CDR1 MDHEN, CDR2 SYDVKM. Between the trimmed V and J ends, which lost 7 bases and 0 bases, there was a span of 16 bases.